These T cell receptor beta chains were read from a single sample in a study of blood T cell repertoires in COVID-19. Sequenced by immunoSEQ multiplex PCR; TCRdb stores in-frame clones only, minus some. The table records approximately 52,000 clones, over 75% of them present only once. Sequencing input: peripheral blood. All receptors come from a human donor with active COVID-19. The donor label of this sample is uncertain. CDR3s include the opening cysteine and the closing phenylalanine or tryptophan. The D gene is left open where the match is weak. Clone size appears in some rows only: once, few, many, or a class for an expanded clone.

d_gene	v_gene	j_gene	abundance	CDR3aa	CDR3nt
-	TRBV7-9	TRBJ2-7	-	CASSLAVRTYEQYF	TGTGCCAGCAGCTTAGCGGTCAGAACCTACGAGCAGTACTTC
-	TRBV2	TRBJ2-7	once	CASSRAYEQYF	TGTGCCAGCAGCAGGGCCTACGAGCAGTACTTC
-	TRBV7-2	TRBJ2-1	-	CASSLGFYEQFF	TGTGCCAGCAGCTTAGGTTTCTATGAGCAGTTCTTC
-	TRBV19	TRBJ2-2	few	CASNSGLTNTGELFF	TGTGCCAGTAATTCTGGACTAACTAACACCGGGGAGCTGTTTTTT
-	TRBV5-1	TRBJ1-1	-	CASSAGVAEAFF	TGCGCCAGCAGCGCCGGGGTGGCTGAAGCTTTCTTT
-	TRBV5-4	TRBJ1-1	-	CASSRGHTLEAFF	TGTGCCAGCAGCCGGGGACATACTCTTGAAGCTTTCTTT
-	TRBV18	TRBJ1-1	-	CASSPWDMNTEAFF	TGTGCCAGCTCACCATGGGACATGAACACTGAAGCTTTCTTT
TRBD2	TRBV19	TRBJ2-1	-	CASSRTGTSGYNEQFF	TGTGCCAGTAGTAGAACCGGGACTAGCGGCTACAATGAGCAGTTCTTC
TRBD2	TRBV4-2	TRBJ2-5	-	CASSRDYRETQYF	TGTGCCAGCAGCCGGGACTATCGGGAGACCCAGTACTTC
TRBD1	TRBV24-1	TRBJ2-1	-	CATSEPDRGIVDEQFF	TGTGCCACCAGTGAACCTGACAGGGGGATAGTAGATGAGCAGTTCTTC
-	TRBV19	TRBJ1-3	few	CASTGKYGGTSGNTIYF	TGTGCCAGTACGGGGAAGTACGGGGGAACGAGTGGAAACACCATATATTTT
-	TRBV6-5	TRBJ1-2	-	CASSYEVNYGYTF	TGTGCCAGCAGTTACGAGGTGAACTATGGCTACACCTTC
TRBD2	TRBV3-1/TRBV3-2	TRBJ2-3	once	CAAGGGTDTQYF	TGTGCAGCGGGGGGAGGGACAGATACGCAGTATTTT
TRBD1	TRBV27	TRBJ1-2	-	CASSSPRGNHYGYTF	TGTGCCAGCAGTTCACCCAGGGGGAATCACTATGGCTACACCTTC
TRBD2	TRBV7-8	TRBJ2-3	-	CASSLALLAGGYDTQYF	TGTGCCAGCAGCTTAGCGCTCCTAGCGGGGGGGTATGATACGCAGTATTTT
-	TRBV9	TRBJ2-2	-	CASSQRQLSTGELFF	TGTGCCAGCAGCCAAAGACAGCTATCCACCGGGGAGCTGTTTTTT
-	TRBV19	TRBJ1-6	-	CASSIGREIYNSPLHF	TGTGCCAGTAGTATAGGGAGGGAAATCTATAATTCACCCCTCCACTTT
-	TRBV4-3	TRBJ2-3	-	CASSQDYFTDTQYF	TGCGCCAGCAGCCAAGACTATTTCACAGATACGCAGTATTTT
TRBD2	TRBV5-4	TRBJ2-1	-	CASSHRGDSYNEQFF	TGTGCCAGCAGCCACCGGGGGGACTCCTACAATGAGCAGTTCTTC
-	TRBV4-3	TRBJ2-6	-	CASSQEWQRVFSGANVLTF	TGCGCCAGCAGCCAAGAATGGCAGAGGGTTTTCTCTGGGGCCAACGTCCTGACTTTC
TRBD1	TRBV6-5	TRBJ2-2	-	CASRLTGTGAGELFF	TGTGCCAGCAGACTGACCGGGACAGGGGCCGGGGAGCTGTTTTTT
TRBD2	TRBV5-1	TRBJ2-1	-	CASSLPGTSEEQFF	TGCGCCAGCAGCCTGCCCGGGACTAGCGAGGAGCAGTTCTTC
-	TRBV9	TRBJ2-5	-	CASSVVGTNCYAQETQYF	TGTGCCAGCAGCGTAGTGGGGACAAACTGCTACGCCCAAGAGACCCAGTACTTC
-	TRBV19	TRBJ2-1	-	CASRQGTNEQFF	TGTGCCAGTAGACAGGGTACCAATGAGCAGTTCTTC
-	TRBV7-3	TRBJ1-6	-	CASSRKPGHWEGAPLHF	TGTGCCAGCAGTCGAAAACCGGGACATTGGGAGGGAGCACCCCTCCACTTT
-	TRBV21-1	TRBJ2-7	-	CASSKGGRASSYEQYF	TGTGCCAGCAGCAAAGGAGGGAGGGCCTCATCCTACGAGCAGTACTTC
-	TRBV11-2	TRBJ2-1	-	CASSSLRFYNEQFF	TGTGCCAGCAGCTCTTTACGGTTCTACAATGAGCAGTTCTTC
TRBD2	TRBV9	TRBJ2-5	-	CASSVGRSGGAGETQYF	TGTGCCAGCAGCGTAGGACGTAGCGGGGGGGCAGGAGAGACCCAGTACTTC
-	TRBV5-1	TRBJ2-3	-	CASLQGDTDTQYF	TGCGCCAGCCTACAGGGTGACACAGATACGCAGTATTTT
-	TRBV18	TRBJ2-1	-	CASSPMAAYNEQFF	TGTGCCAGCTCACCAATGGCAGCCTACAATGAGCAGTTCTTC
-	TRBV7-2	TRBJ2-3	-	CASSLVSDTQYF	TGTGCCAGCAGCTTAGTTAGCGATACGCAGTATTTT
-	TRBV6-6	TRBJ2-5	-	CASSYLSRQETQYF	TGTGCCAGCAGTTACCTTAGCCGACAAGAGACCCAGTACTTC
-	TRBV19	TRBJ1-5	once	CASSYVGGYQPQHF	TGTGCCAGTAGTTATGTGGGGGGATATCAGCCCCAGCATTTT
-	TRBV25-1	TRBJ2-3	few	CASSDNSNTDTQYF	TGTGCCAGCAGTGATAACTCAAACACAGATACGCAGTATTTT
-	TRBV7-3	TRBJ2-2	-	CASSASSVGELFF	TGTGCCAGCAGCGCCTCTAGCGTCGGGGAGCTGTTTTTT
TRBD1	TRBV6-4	TRBJ1-6	-	CASKETAGQGNSPLHF	TGTGCCAGCAAGGAAACGGCGGGACAGGGAAATTCACCCCTCCACTTT
TRBD1	TRBV2	TRBJ2-2	-	CASSEAGQENTGELFF	TGTGCCAGCAGTGAAGCGGGACAGGAGAACACCGGGGAGCTGTTTTTT
-	TRBV9	TRBJ2-5	once	CASSVVVGRGETQYF	TGTGCCAGCAGCGTAGTTGTGGGGCGAGGAGAGACCCAGTACTTC
TRBD1	TRBV9	TRBJ2-1	-	CASSSSRDRASNEQFF	TGTGCCAGCAGCTCCTCACGGGACAGGGCCAGCAATGAGCAGTTCTTC
TRBD1	TRBV7-6	TRBJ2-1	few	CASSLVPGQGGNEQFF	TGTGCCAGCAGCTTAGTGCCAGGACAGGGTGGCAATGAGCAGTTCTTC
-	TRBV14	TRBJ1-1	-	CASSAGGLTGMNTEAFF	TGTGCCAGCAGCGCAGGCGGGCTTACGGGGATGAACACTGAAGCTTTCTTT
TRBD1	TRBV3-1/TRBV3-2	TRBJ1-2	-	CASSQDPDRVHGYTF	TGTGCCAGCAGCCAAGATCCGGACAGGGTCCATGGCTACACCTTC
TRBD1	TRBV7-2	TRBJ2-7	-	CASSAGQAWGEQYF	TGTGCCAGCAGCGCTGGACAGGCCTGGGGGGAGCAGTACTTC
-	TRBV20-1	TRBJ2-7	-	CSAQSGFEQYF	TGCAGTGCTCAGTCAGGGTTCGAGCAGTACTTC